This T cell receptor (beta chain) was observed in a study of cytomegalovirus exposure and HLA in healthy donors. Study-wide points: Likely technical artifact: a cluster of highly shared sequence variants.

Germline values: CDR1 MNHNS, CDR2 SASEGT. With 2 bases removed from V and 13 bases from J, the gap between germline ends came to 14 bases. The CDR3 contains 12 residues. The PCR ran on 60 Vbeta and 13 Jbeta primers. Generated by immunoSEQ multiplex PCR, the TCRdb table keeps only in-frame clones and is missing some. The sample yields roughly 200,000 clones, just over 75% seen once. This clone was found a few times. What it binds is not known. The sample was PBMCs. This receptor was obtained from a man aged 18 to 35 in good health and CMV-seronegative. The V call is TRBV6-1, the J call TRBJ2-5; D perhaps matches TRBD2 (6 bases). This CDR3 reads CASSETWRVPYF. The DNA for the CDR3 is TGTGCCAGCAGTGAAACATGGAGGGTCCCGTACTTC.